Below are 21 T cell receptor beta chains sequenced from a single sample in a study of regulatory T cells in long-lasting Graves disease. HTBI primers from iRepertoire and Arm-PCR of CDR3 regions yielded the TCR beta libraries. MiXCR, run by TCRdb on the multiplex PCR reads, gives a single entry per CDR3 protein. The sample shows around 450,000 distinct CDR3 sequences, over 14% of them seen only once. Time point of the sample: newly diagnosed GD, antithyroid drugs for less than 3 months. Generation of the TCR library employed RNA extracted from PBMCs. This sample was also put to use in a study of T cells in Graves' hyperthyroidism and ophthalmopathy.

Here the sequenced sample was peripheral blood mononuclear cells (PBMCs), taken at new diagnosis, from a patient treated with antithyroid drugs. The receptors here all came from a woman between 40 and 55 years old with Graves disease.

The CDR3 region is CSVEVASNNEQFF. DNA for the CDR3: TGCAGCGTTGAGGTAGCGTCAAACAATGAGCAGTTCTTC. The chain is built from TRBV29-1 and TRBJ2-1, with D tentatively TRBD2 (5 bases). Trimming removed 3 bases at V and 5 bases at J, with 11 bases between. Germline CDR1 SQVTM, CDR2 ANQGSEA. This CDR3 contains 13 residues.

This clonotype has just a few counts. The chain has TRBV30 and TRBJ2-3; 7 nucleotides line up with TRBD2. CDR1 is GTSNPN and CDR2 is SVGIG in the germline V gene (reference sequence). CDR3 length: 15 amino acids. Losses at the gene ends were 0 bases for V and 4 bases for J; bases not matched to a gene: 7. The CDR3 coding sequence is TGTGCCTGGAGTGTTGTGGGAGGGCGTGCAGATACGCAGTATTTT. Its translation is CAWSVVGGRADTQYF.

This clonotype came up many times. The rearrangement joins TRBV15 to TRBJ2-5; TRBD2 matches 8 bases. Germline assignment: CDR1 LNHNV and CDR2 YYDKDF (reference sequence). With 5 bases clipped from V and 1 base from J, the junction kept 6 bases outside the gene matches. The CDR3 spans 15 residues. CDR3 sequence (DNA): TGTGCCACCAGCTGGGGGCTAGCGGGCCAAGAGACCCAGTACTTC. Residues: CATSWGLAGQETQYF.

The rearrangement links TRBV4-1 to TRBJ1-6; 8 bases align to TRBD1. After removal of 0 bases from V and 9 bases from J, the junction contained 4 bases not matched to a gene. Germline V gene lookup returns CDR1 MGHRA and CDR2 YSYEKL. CDR3 length equals 15 residues. The CDR3 DNA sequence: TGCGCCAGCAGCCAAGAAGGACAGGGTATTTCACCCCTCCACTTT. Protein: CASSQEGQGISPLHF.

This chain connects TRBV12-3 or TRBV12-4 to TRBJ1-5, with D hard to call. V lost 5 bases and J 4 bases, leaving 15 bases between the germline ends. The CDR3 has 15 amino acids. The CDR3 loop is CASSSGPLGNQPQHF. The CDR3 nucleotides are TGTGCCAGCAGTAGCGGGCCCTTGGGGAATCAGCCCCAGCATTTT.

There are many counts of this clonotype. Compared with germline, one end of the junction differs, possibly owing to a read error. The J gene is TRBJ2-1, the V gene TRBV7-7; D gene uncertain. Germline CDR1 is SSHAT and CDR2 is FNYEAQ (reference sequence). The CDR3 totals 16 residues. CDR3 loop: CASSLVPGDTYNEQFF. CDR3 DNA sequence: TGTGCTAGCAGCTTAGTCCCAGGTGACACTTACAATGAGCAGTTCTTC.

In this sample, this clonotype turned up many times. The chain combines TRBV20-1 with TRBJ1-5; the D gene is possibly TRBD1 (5 bases). The germline gives CDR1 DFQATT, CDR2 SNEGSKA (reference sequence). The CDR3 length is 16 residues. Trimming removed 3 bases from V and 7 bases from J, with 22 bases in between. CDR3 coding DNA: TGCAGTGCTAGGGACCTCAGGGAGGGGCCGCGGCAGCCCCAGCATTTT. This translates into CSARDLREGPRQPQHF.

V and J are TRBV2 and TRBJ2-7, with 12 nucleotides matching TRBD2. The V gene end was trimmed by 5 bases and the J gene end by 2 bases; junction bases not matched to a gene: 10. This CDR3 contains 17 residues. The germline V gene has CDR1 SNHLY and CDR2 FYNNEI. The CDR3 here is CASSSTSGSGGTYEQYF. The CDR3 DNA sequence: TGTGCCAGCAGTTCGACTAGCGGGAGCGGGGGAACCTACGAGCAGTACTTC.

The V call is TRBV2, the J call TRBJ2-1; D possibly corresponds to TRBD2 (5 bases). V gave up 9 bases and J gave up 0 bases, with 9 bases separating them. The CDR3 runs 13 residues. Germline lookup yields CDR1 SNHLY and CDR2 FYNNEI. Here the CDR3 reads CARRGSSYNEQFF. CDR3 DNA sequence: TGTGCCAGACGGGGTAGCTCCTACAATGAGCAGTTCTTC.

The CDR3 region is CASSATGTSGSYEQFF. CDR3 DNA: TGTGCCAGTAGTGCGACCGGGACTAGCGGGAGTTATGAGCAGTTCTTC. The chain employs TRBV19 and TRBJ2-1; TRBD2 aligns across 14 bases. The CDR3 covers 16 residues. V lost 5 bases, J lost 8 bases, and 8 bases stayed unmatched. Germline assignment: CDR1 LNHDA and CDR2 SQIVND (reference sequence).

J is TRBJ1-1 and V is TRBV7-2, with 7 bases identical to TRBD1. V was clipped by 5 bases and J by 7 bases; unmatched bases: 7. The germline gives CDR1 SGHTA, CDR2 FQGNSA. The CDR3 extends over 13 amino acids. In DNA, the CDR3 is TGTGCCAGCAGCCTTGGGACAGCGTATGAAGCTTTCTTT. It is translated as CASSLGTAYEAFF. Looking up the rest from reference TRBV7-2 and TRBJ1-1 gives the full variable domain: GAGVSQSPSNKVTEKGKDVELRCDPISGHTALYWYRQSLGQGLEFLIYFQGNSAPDKSGLPSDRFSAERTGGSVSTLTIQRTQQEDSAVYLCASSLGTAYEAFFGQGTRLTVV.

This clonotype came up many times. This chain connects TRBV30 to TRBJ2-1; weak D call: TRBD1 (6 bases). The ends were cut back, 0 bases at V and 0 bases at J, with 9 bases in the middle. This CDR3 is built from 15 residues. Per germline, CDR1 GTSNPN and CDR2 SVGIG (reference sequence). CDR3 in DNA: TGTGCCTGGAGTGTACAGGGCCACTCCTACAATGAGCAGTTCTTC. Its protein is CAWSVQGHSYNEQFF.

This clonotype was counted many times. The genes are TRBV12-3 or TRBV12-4 and TRBJ2-1; D call uncertain. Trimming left V 6 bases short and J 8 bases short, with 20 bases between. The length of the CDR3 is 15 residues. The CDR3 loop reads CASRDRVLPFDEQFF. The DNA for the CDR3 is TGTGCCAGCAGGGACCGGGTACTACCCTTTGATGAGCAGTTCTTC.

J is TRBJ1-2 and V is TRBV18, with a tentative D call TRBD1 (6 bases). Trimming cost V 0 bases and J 9 bases, with 20 bases left between them. Germline CDR1 is KGHSH and CDR2 is LQKENI. The CDR3 is 16 amino acids. The CDR3 loop reads CASSPPSNWGASSYTF. The CDR3 nucleotides read TGTGCCAGCTCACCACCATCAAATTGGGGGGCAAGCAGCTACACCTTC.

This clonotype has more than one count but fewer than ten. A far larger clone is a single base away, which makes a read error likely. The genes are TRBV27 and TRBJ2-5, with D maybe TRBD2 (6 bases). The DNA matches TRBJ2-1 better at its end, which makes the J call doubtful. The germline V gene encodes CDR1 MNHEY and CDR2 SMNVEV (reference sequence). The CDR3 runs to 13 residues. The CDR3: CASSKRVHNEQFF. DNA for the CDR3: TGTGCCAGCAGTAAGCGGGTGCACAATGAGCAGTTCTTC.

This clonotype was recorded a few times. This chain links TRBV25-1 with TRBJ1-4; D is undetermined. The CDR3 extends over 15 amino acids. Germline CDR1 is MGHDK and CDR2 is SYGVNS. The ends were cut back, 6 bases at V and 6 bases at J, with 17 bases in the middle. CDR3: CASRILWALHEKLFF. In DNA form, the CDR3 reads TGTGCCAGCAGGATTCTTTGGGCCCTTCATGAAAAACTGTTTTTT.

This clonotype was seen many times. V gene TRBV11-2 combines with J gene TRBJ1-6; D ambiguous. The CDR3 contains 14 residues. V was trimmed by 6 bases and J by 0 bases, leaving 6 bases between them. Germline values: CDR1 SGHAT, CDR2 FQNNGV. The CDR3 loop reads CASSLSSYNSPLHF. CDR3 sequence (DNA): TGTGCCAGCAGTCTAAGCTCCTATAATTCACCCCTCCACTTT. The complete variable domain, with remaining parts taken from reference TRBV11-2 and TRBJ1-6, reads EAGVAQSPRYKIIEKRQSVAFWCNPISGHATLYWYQQILGQGPKLLIQFQNNGVVDDSQLPKDRFSAERLKGVDSTLKIQPAKLEDSAVYLCASSLSSYNSPLHFGNGTRLTVT.

This clonotype appeared a few times. The chain employs TRBV9 and TRBJ1-6; weak D call: TRBD1 (6 bases). Looked up from germline, CDR1 is SGDLS and CDR2 is YYNGEE. V lost 0 bases and J lost 9, with 19 bases in between. CDR3 length equals 17 residues. CDR3 nucleotide sequence: TGTGCCAGCAGCGTAGGGGCCTTCAGAGGGGGGCCTTCACCCCTCCACTTT. Its translation is CASSVGAFRGGPSPLHF.

This clonotype was seen repeatedly, ten times or more. This chain connects TRBV18 to TRBJ1-5; D gene ambiguous. Trimming removed 3 bases at V and 5 bases at J, with 8 bases between. Germline V gene sequence: CDR1 KGHSH, CDR2 LQKENI. This CDR3 has 13 amino acids. The CDR3 region has the DNA TGTGCCAGCTCACCGTCAGGAGATCAGCCCCAGCATTTT. As protein: CASSPSGDQPQHF.

The table lists this clonotype with a few counts. This chain joins TRBV28 and TRBJ2-2; 8 positions agree with TRBD2. The CDR3 has 17 residues. In germline, CDR1 is MDHEN, CDR2 SYDVKM. V shed 6 bases, J shed 2 bases, and the junction held 11 bases outside the gene matches. For the CDR3, the DNA is TGTGCCAGCAGCCCAGAAGGGGCGGGGGGCAACACCGGGGAGCTGTTTTTT. It specifies CASSPEGAGGNTGELFF.

This clonotype was seen at least ten times. The V call is TRBV12-3 or TRBV12-4, the J call TRBJ2-1; 8 bases map to TRBD2. The CDR3 runs 19 residues. Trimming cost V 6 bases and J 7 bases; bases outside gene matches: 23. The CDR3 is CASRGGGDREGMVVNEQFF. DNA of the CDR3: TGTGCCAGCAGGGGGGGGGGGGACCGGGAGGGAATGGTGGTGAATGAGCAGTTCTTC.